One sample yielded the 21 T cell receptor beta chains listed below, sequenced in a study of T cells in Graves' hyperthyroidism and ophthalmopathy. Amplified TCR beta CDR3 regions derived from RNA transcripts. HTBI primers were the set used in a first-round RT-PCR of the TCR CDR3. TCRdb passed the multiplex PCR reads through MiXCR, listing each CDR3 protein once. Among 250,000 to 300,000 distinct CDR3 sequences, roughly 15% were seen once, and the ten largest hold less than 15%. Sequencing was carried out using blood. The receptors were gathered from a middle-aged woman with Graves' hyperthyroidism that later progressed to Graves' ophthalmopathy.

The chain has TRBV6-1 and TRBJ1-1; D possibly corresponds to TRBD1 (5 bases). V was shortened by 5 bases and J by 1 base, with 11 bases between the two germline ends. CDR1 MNHNS and CDR2 SASEGT come from the germline V gene. The CDR3 covers 14 residues. CDR3 in amino acids: CASSRGFGNTEAFF. In nucleotides, the CDR3 is TGTGCCAGCAGTAGGGGTTTTGGGAACACTGAAGCTTTCTTT.

This clonotype showed up just once. V is TRBV2 and J is TRBJ1-5; D not resolved. V was pared by 5 bases and J by 7 bases, with 12 bases between. The CDR3 is made up of 13 amino acids. CDR1 is SNHLY, CDR2 FYNNEI, per germline. DNA for the CDR3: TGTGCCAGCAGTCTGATGATGGGGCAGCCCCAGCATTTT. It encodes CASSLMMGQPQHF.

This clonotype was detected many times. V usage is TRBV7-8 and J usage is TRBJ1-1, with D tentatively TRBD1 (6 bases). The V gene lost 4 bases and the J gene lost 4 bases, with 10 bases spanning the gap. Germline V CDR1 and CDR2: SGHVS, FQNEAQ. This CDR3 comprises 13 residues. This CDR3 is CASSSGVSTEAFF. CDR3 coding DNA: TGTGCCAGCAGCTCAGGGGTGAGCACTGAAGCTTTCTTT.

The chain links TRBV27 to TRBJ1-1, with 12 bases that match TRBD1. The germline V gene has CDR1 MNHEY and CDR2 SMNVEV (reference sequence). Losses at the gene ends were 5 bases for V and 1 base for J; bases not matched to a gene: 8. This CDR3 spans 17 amino acids. As DNA, the CDR3 is TGTGCCAGCAGTGGGACAGGGGGCGTCTGGGGGAACACTGAAGCTTTCTTT. It encodes CASSGTGGVWGNTEAFF.

This clonotype was observed many times. The rearrangement joins TRBV29-1 to TRBJ2-1; 8 nucleotides line up with TRBD1. V trimming: 5 bases; J trimming: 8 bases; junction bases outside the gene matches: 5. CDR1 is SQVTM, CDR2 ANQGSEA, per germline. The CDR3 sequence is 12 residues long. The CDR3 nucleotides are TGCAGCGTTACGACAGGGGTTGATGAGCAGTTCTTC. Its translation: CSVTTGVDEQFF.

This clonotype was observed at least ten times. This chain joins TRBV13 and TRBJ2-3; no firm D call. CDR3 size: 15 residues. Deletions cut 2 bases from V and 0 bases from J, with 9 bases between. Germline assignment: CDR1 PRHDT and CDR2 FYEKMQ (reference sequence). Here the CDR3 DNA reads TGTGCCAGCAGCTTACCCATTCGCAGCACAGATACGCAGTATTTT. Protein product: CASSLPIRSTDTQYF.

This clonotype has a count of ten or more. This chain links TRBV7-2 with TRBJ1-4; tentatively, D is TRBD1 (5 bases). The CDR3 is 16 residues long. Germline values: CDR1 SGHTA, CDR2 FQGNSA. The V and J ends lost 1 base and 0 bases respectively, with 9 bases between them. CDR3 sequence: CASSLVQGATNEKLFF. The DNA of the CDR3 is TGTGCCAGCAGCTTAGTGCAGGGTGCAACTAATGAAAAACTGTTTTTT.

At least ten counts were recorded for this clonotype. The chain recombines TRBV6-1 with TRBJ2-2; TRBD1 aligns across 7 bases. Germline V CDR1 and CDR2: MNHNS, SASEGT. V trimming: 6 bases; J trimming: 0 bases; junction bases outside the gene matches: 19. The CDR3 is made up of 20 amino acids. The CDR3 region is CASRGGAAVFGAANTGELFF. The DNA of the CDR3 is TGTGCCAGCAGAGGGGGCGCGGCGGTTTTTGGTGCAGCGAACACCGGGGAGCTGTTTTTT.

This clonotype was counted at least ten times. The chain couples TRBV10-1 to TRBJ2-3; 8 bases match TRBD2. Germline assignment: CDR1 WNHNN and CDR2 SYGVQD (reference sequence). The CDR3 is 15 residues long. V gave up 5 bases and J gave up 2 bases; unmatched junction bases: 6. In DNA, the CDR3 is TGCGCCAGCAGTAGGCGGGGGGACCCCACAGATACGCAGTATTTT. The encoded protein is CASSRRGDPTDTQYF.

This clonotype has a count of ten or more. V and J are TRBV29-1 and TRBJ1-3; D not resolved. CDR1 SQVTM and CDR2 ANQGSEA come from the germline V gene. The CDR3 totals 14 residues. The V end was cut by 3 bases, the J end by 0 bases, with 9 bases between. CDR3 protein: CSVDGLLSGNTIYF. As DNA, the CDR3 is TGCAGCGTTGACGGGCTGCTCTCTGGAAACACCATATATTTT.

Ten or more counts support this clonotype. This chain connects TRBV2 to TRBJ1-5; the D is unclear. Trimming took off 6 bases at V and 4 bases at J, with 10 bases between the two ends. This CDR3 contains 13 residues. In germline, CDR1 is SNHLY, CDR2 FYNNEI. The CDR3 reads CASRESANQPQHF. CDR3 nucleotides: TGTGCCAGCAGGGAATCGGCTAATCAGCCCCAGCATTTT.

This clonotype was detected many times. This chain joins TRBV19 and TRBJ1-5, with D uncertain. Germline V gene sequence: CDR1 LNHDA, CDR2 SQIVND (reference sequence). The CDR3 loop spans 13 amino acids. Deletions cut 8 bases from V and 1 base from J, with 9 bases between. Here the CDR3 reads CASRRTSNQPQHF. The CDR3 DNA is TGTGCCAGTCGACGGACGAGCAATCAGCCCCAGCATTTT. The full variable domain, with the rest looked up from reference TRBV19 and TRBJ1-5, is DGGITQSPKYLFRKEGQNVTLSCEQNLNHDAMYWYRQDPGQGLRLIYYSQIVNDFQKGDIAEGYSVSREKKESFPLTVTSAQKNPTAFYLCASRRTSNQPQHFGDGTRLSIL.

This clonotype occurred many times. The V call is TRBV28, the J call TRBJ2-7; 7 bases map to TRBD1. This CDR3 spans 15 amino acids. Germline V gene lookup returns CDR1 MDHEN and CDR2 SYDVKM. V gave up 6 bases and J gave up 0 bases; unmatched junction bases: 8. Written as DNA, the CDR3 is TGTGCCAGCAGGGTCAAGGGGGCATTCTCCTACGAGCAGTACTTC. Amino acids: CASRVKGAFSYEQYF. Combining the CDR3 with reference TRBV28 and TRBJ2-7 gives the whole variable domain DVKVTQSSRYLVKRTGEKVFLECVQDMDHENMFWYRQDPGLGLRLIYFSYDVKMKEKGDIPEGYSVSREKKERFSLILESASTNQTSMYLCASRVKGAFSYEQYFGPGTRLTVT.

In this sample, this clonotype turned up many times. The gene calls are TRBV6-2 or TRBV6-3 and TRBJ1-2, with no clear D. In germline, CDR1 is MNHEY, CDR2 SVGEGT. The CDR3 runs 15 residues. The V end was cut by 5 bases, the J end by 4 bases, with 17 bases between. This CDR3 reads CASSPAILAGYGYTF. The DNA for the CDR3 is TGTGCCAGCAGTCCAGCAATCTTGGCCGGCTATGGCTACACCTTC.

This clonotype has a count of ten or more. The V gene is TRBV28, the J gene TRBJ2-3; a weak D match, TRBD1 (5 bases). The ends were cut back, 5 bases at V and 10 bases at J, with 22 bases in the middle. The CDR3 contains 15 residues. The germline gives CDR1 MDHEN, CDR2 SYDVKM. The CDR3 DNA reads TGTGCCAGCAGTCCTCCCAGGGTAGCAGCGAAGGCGCAGTATTTT. Translation: CASSPPRVAAKAQYF.

At least ten counts were recorded for this clonotype. This rearrangement joins TRBV29-1 to TRBJ2-4; no clear D. Germline lookup yields CDR1 SQVTM and CDR2 ANQGSEA. The CDR3 is made up of 10 amino acids. V lost 4 bases and J 8 bases, leaving 6 bases between the germline ends. This CDR3 is CSVAADIQYF. The CDR3 DNA follows: TGCAGCGTTGCCGCGGACATTCAGTACTTC.

This clonotype has a count of ten or more. The V and J genes are TRBV28 and TRBJ1-5, with 10 bases matching TRBD1. Trimming cost V 6 bases and J 6 bases; bases outside gene matches: 8. Germline CDR1 MDHEN, CDR2 SYDVKM. The CDR3 sequence is 15 residues long. CDR3 sequence (DNA): TGTGCCAGCAGCCCCGGGACAGGGGAGGCTCAGCCCCAGCATTTT. Protein product: CASSPGTGEAQPQHF.

This clonotype was counted ten times or more. The rearrangement joins TRBV7-9 to TRBJ1-1; D is ambiguous. The CDR3 loop spans 17 amino acids. In germline, CDR1 is SEHNR, CDR2 FQNEAQ (reference sequence). V lost 3 bases, J lost 4 bases, and 21 bases lay in between. CDR3 loop: CASSFQIVREMVTEAFF. The CDR3 nucleotides are TGTGCCAGCAGCTTTCAAATAGTTAGGGAGATGGTCACTGAAGCTTTCTTT.

This clonotype was observed many times. The chain has TRBV11-2 and TRBJ2-5, with unresolved D. CDR3 length equals 13 residues. Between the trimmed V and J ends, which lost 4 bases and 5 bases, there was a span of 11 bases. Germline-derived CDR1 and CDR2 are SGHAT and FQNNGV. Here the CDR3 reads CASSYLWAETQYF. CDR3 nucleotide sequence: TGTGCCAGCAGCTATCTATGGGCGGAGACCCAGTACTTC.

This clonotype was counted a few times. The chain has TRBV19 and TRBJ1-1, with D unclear. Germline CDR1 is LNHDA and CDR2 is SQIVND (reference sequence). This CDR3 comprises 12 residues. Between the trimmed V and J ends, which lost 7 bases and 1 base, there was a span of 7 bases. The CDR3, as DNA: TGTGCCAGTAAGGTGGGGAACACTGAAGCTTTCTTT. Amino acid sequence: CASKVGNTEAFF.

The sample holds many counts of this clonotype. The chain joins TRBV11-2 to TRBJ1-3; D remains ambiguous. Germline CDR1 reads SGHAT; CDR2 reads FQNNGV. V was shortened by 5 bases and J by 0 bases, with 11 bases between the two germline ends. This CDR3 contains 15 residues. In nucleotides, the CDR3 is TGTGCCAGCAGCGGACGCGGCATCTCTGGAAACACCATATATTTT. This sequence encodes CASSGRGISGNTIYF.